This TCR beta chain was recovered during a study of blood T cell repertoires in COVID-19. The V gene end was trimmed by 4 bases and the J gene end by 5 bases; junction bases not matched to a gene: 5. Per the germline V gene, CDR1 is SGHNT and CDR2 is YYREEE (reference sequence). This CDR3 is 13 amino acids long. TCRdb's copy holds only in-frame clones and misses some; the assay was immunoSEQ multiplex PCR. The sample includes about 170,000 clones, roughly 81% of them seen just once. The chain links TRBV5-4 to TRBJ1-1; 7 bases line up with TRBD1. Sequenced material: peripheral blood. This receptor was taken from a woman older than 75 with COVID-19, enrolled during active disease. This CDR3 reads CASSRTGRTEAFF. The CDR3 coding sequence is TGTGCCAGCAGCCGGACAGGCAGGACTGAAGCTTTCTTT.